The present entry profiles one TCR beta chain with its context. Its antigen remains unknown. The repertoire was sequenced with immunoSEQ multiplex PCR; TCRdb's copy has only in-frame clones and lacks some. The sample holds 100,000 or so clones, approximately 90% seen once. This record comes from a study of T cell responses to AZD1222 COVID-19 vaccine. For the study at large: Pooling of second doses given at about 4 or about 12 weeks was done.

Study outcomes and limitations: Spike-specific TCR breadth and depth both grew after two AZD1222 doses. It was only after the peak T cell response that any repertoires were sampled.

V lost 0 bases and J lost 6, with 18 bases in between. CDR3 length: 15 amino acids. Germline CDR1 reads SQVTM; CDR2 reads ANQGSEA. The receptor's source is an adult in good health. Specimen: peripheral blood, collected on day 0 of AZD1222 vaccination. This rearrangement joins TRBV29-1 to TRBJ2-7, with D hard to call. This CDR3 is CSVEDSSGLDSEQYF. The DNA for the CDR3 is TGCAGCGTTGAAGATAGCTCCGGTCTTGACTCCGAGCAGTACTTC.